This entry concerns a single TCR beta chain. The Seattle patients joined while their infection was active and were tracked longitudinally afterward. This sample is drawn from a study of blood T cell repertoires in COVID-19. On the study more broadly: Specimens from acute and convalescent COVID-19 originated in the United States, Italy and Spain. The cDNA or gDNA used as material had been derived from T cells, B-cell-depleted T cells, or PBMCs.

The junction had 5 bases not matched to a gene; V was cut back by 2 bases and J by 0 bases. Per the germline V gene, CDR1 is MNHNS and CDR2 is SASEGT. The CDR3 extends over 16 amino acids. Authors' analysis steps: Scientists estimated how many nucleated cells there were by amplifying reference gene primers. Here immunoSEQ multiplex PCR was the method, and the copy in TCRdb shows in-frame clones only, minus some. The D gene and trimming were derived from the DNA, and the V and J assignments and clone size from that table. The top ten hold 1.5% to 2% of the sample, which has over 100,000 clones, approximately 92% seen once.

This receptor was obtained from a woman aged 45-65 years with COVID-19, enrolled during active disease. The sample consisted of peripheral blood. The V gene is TRBV6-1, the J gene TRBJ1-2; 8 bases align to TRBD1. The CDR3 sequence is CASSERGQGSNYGYTF. The CDR3 DNA reads as TGTGCCAGCAGTGAAAGAGGACAGGGCTCTAACTATGGCTACACCTTC.